This T cell receptor (beta chain) was recovered during a study of Ad26.COV2.S vaccination and SARS-CoV-2 variants. Using immunoSEQ multiplex PCR, the repertoire was profiled, and TCRdb retains in-frame clones only, with some absent. The table includes about 420,000 clones, roughly 90% detected once. Looked up from germline, CDR1 is MDHEN and CDR2 is SYDVKM. This CDR3 region has 11 residues. V was pared by 5 bases and J by 6 bases, with 6 bases between. Study-level findings and limits: A substantial breadth of spike-specific CD8+ and CD4+ T cell responses after vaccination has been reported. Measurement of non-spike TCR breadth gave similar results in vaccine and placebo recipients.

Of note for this clone: Antigen unknown. Other nucleotide sequences from this sample produce the same CDR3.

Treatment defined: roughly 19 received Ad26.COV2.S at low or high dose, single or two shots; several received placebo; per-sample allocation not given. Sampling was performed 63 days after the first vaccine or placebo injection. Adults aged 18-55 years in Boston included the donor. The chain combines TRBV28 with TRBJ2-3; D is unclear. The source is a person aged 18-65 years who received the Ad26.COV2.S COVID-19 vaccine or a placebo. Specimen: peripheral blood, collected in a trial of Ad26.COV2.S vaccine versus placebo. The CDR3 loop is CASSLADTQYF. The CDR3 DNA follows: TGTGCCAGCAGTCTTGCGGATACGCAGTATTTT.